These T cell receptor beta chains were read from a single sample in a study of blood T cell repertoires in COVID-19. Assay: immunoSEQ multiplex PCR; the TCRdb copy retains only in-frame clones and omits some. The sample records roughly 400,000 clones, about nine tenths being singletons. The sequenced material came from PBMCs or T cells enriched from blood (not recorded which). The receptors originated from a woman aged 25 to 39 who had recovered from COVID-19. CDR3s leave out the opening cysteine and the closing phenylalanine or tryptophan.

v_gene: TRBV6-5
CDR3aa: ASSPEGSGNTIY

v_gene: TRBV6-6
CDR3aa: ANPLQY

v_gene: TRBV11-3
CDR3aa: ASSAQGVGTEAF

v_gene: TRBV4-2
CDR3aa: ASSLRTVPESGYT

v_gene: TRBV27
CDR3aa: ASTSLRDTGELF

v_gene: TRBV5-1
CDR3aa: ASAASVTDTQY

v_gene: TRBV11-3
CDR3aa: ASSLGGDTEAF

v_gene: TRBV6-5
CDR3aa: ASSWAAGKGEKLF

v_gene: TRBV2
CDR3aa: ASSEAQGLSFGYT

v_gene: TRBV12-3/TRBV12-4
CDR3aa: ASSFRGFEQY

v_gene: TRBV4-1
CDR3aa: ASSYVWGGASPGELF

v_gene: TRBV4-2
CDR3aa: ASSPRTVGNEQF